This T cell receptor beta chain was identified in a study of OX40 agonist ivuxolimab in advanced cancers. Study-wide background: A male proportion of over 70% was recorded, with mean age approximately 57 years and range 23 to 79. Partial responses were achieved by three patients: one hepatocellular carcinoma, two cutaneous melanoma.

Comments on this clone: The antigen is not known.

Here immunoSEQ multiplex PCR was the method, and the copy in TCRdb shows in-frame clones only, minus some. Among 73,000 or so clones listed, roughly 90% were seen once. Exclusion of a patient followed from autoimmune disease history or systemic immunosuppression. Study-wide findings and caveats: Relative to CD4+, CD8+ T cells held more expanded clones on average.

Specimen: CD4+ or CD8+ T cells sorted from blood, collected in a trial of the OX40 agonist ivuxolimab. The sequence came from an adult with an advanced solid tumor such as melanoma, head and neck, liver or kidney cancer.

CDR3 coding DNA: TGTGCCAGCTCAGCAAGAAGACTAGCGGGGTTCTACGAGCAGTACTTC. This encodes CASSARRLAGFYEQYF. This chain uses TRBV18 with TRBJ2-7, with TRBD2 identical over 11 bases. The CDR3 totals 16 residues. CDR1 and CDR2 from the germline V gene are KGHSH and LQKENI. V shed 5 bases and J 3 bases; nucleotides not matched to a gene: 9.